This T cell receptor beta chain stems from a study of blood T cell repertoires in COVID-19. For the study at large: Collection of acute and convalescent COVID-19 samples took place in the United States, Italy and Spain. Sources were T cells, B-cell-depleted T cells, or PBMCs; the material itself was cDNA or gDNA.

In the source study's methods: Reference gene primer amplification gave nucleated cell count estimates. Clones were sequenced by immunoSEQ multiplex PCR, and TCRdb holds only the in-frame ones, with some missing. The DNA gave D and trimming, while V, J and clone size come from that table. Among 120,000 to 150,000 clones listed, about 82% were seen once. The V and J ends lost 0 bases and 6 bases, in that order; junction bases with no gene match: 2. CDR3 length: 13 residues. Per the germline V gene, CDR1 is GTSNPN and CDR2 is SVGIG (reference sequence). This clone was recorded a few times. This receptor was identified in a woman aged 60 to 75 with acute or convalescent COVID-19. V is TRBV30 and J is TRBJ1-2, with TRBD1 matching over 9 bases. The sample consisted of peripheral blood. The CDR3 nucleotides read TGTGCCTGGAGTGTTGACAGGGGGGATGGCTACACCTTC. Protein sequence: CAWSVDRGDGYTF.